This paragraph reports one T cell receptor (beta chain). Its antigen is as yet unknown. Using immunoSEQ multiplex PCR, the repertoire was profiled, and TCRdb retains in-frame clones only, with some absent. The repertoire has approximately 1.9 million clones, around 95% of them found once; the top ten carry less than 2%. The germline V gene encodes CDR1 SEHNR and CDR2 FQNEAQ (reference sequence). The CDR3 length is 15 residues. The V segment lost 5 bases and the J segment 2 bases; nucleotides outside the gene matches: 6. This sample is part of a study of shared clonotypes between healthy human individuals. For the study at large: Used for every donor were three CD4 naive, three CD4 memory, two CD8 naive and one CD8 memory plate. Overall study results and limits: In a handful of donors, about 5% of naive CD4 clonotypes appeared in common.

Naive CD8 cells lacked CD45RO, underwent positive selection for CCR7 and left out terminally differentiated effector memory CD45RA+ cells. This TCR derives from a man younger than 35 in good health. Some clones in this sample may be carry-over from other donors' samples. This chain joins TRBV7-9 and TRBJ2-7; TRBD2 aligns across 10 bases. Sequenced input: naive CD8+ T cells from PBMCs. The CDR3 DNA reads as TGTGCCAGCAGCCCCACTAGCGGGGAACCCTACGAGCAGTACTTC. Protein: CASSPTSGEPYEQYF.